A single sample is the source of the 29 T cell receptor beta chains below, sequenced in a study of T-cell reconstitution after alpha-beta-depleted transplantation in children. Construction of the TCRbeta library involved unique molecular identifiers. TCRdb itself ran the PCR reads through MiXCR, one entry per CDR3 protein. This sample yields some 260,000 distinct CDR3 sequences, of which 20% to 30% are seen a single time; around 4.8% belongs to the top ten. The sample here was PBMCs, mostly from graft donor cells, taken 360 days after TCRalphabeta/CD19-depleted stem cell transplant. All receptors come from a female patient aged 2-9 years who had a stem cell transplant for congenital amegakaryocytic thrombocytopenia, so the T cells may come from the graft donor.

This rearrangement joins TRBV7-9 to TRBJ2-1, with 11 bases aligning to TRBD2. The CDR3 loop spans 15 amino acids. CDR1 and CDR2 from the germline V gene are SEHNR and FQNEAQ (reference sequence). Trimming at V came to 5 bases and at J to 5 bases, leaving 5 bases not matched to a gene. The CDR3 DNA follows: TGTGCCAGCAGCAAAATAGCGGGGGGGAACAATGAGCAGTTCTTC. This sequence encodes CASSKIAGGNNEQFF.

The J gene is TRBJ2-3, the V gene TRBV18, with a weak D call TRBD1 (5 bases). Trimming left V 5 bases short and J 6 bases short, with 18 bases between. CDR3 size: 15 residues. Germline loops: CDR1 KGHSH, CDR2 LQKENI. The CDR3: CASSSTVRVPDTQYF. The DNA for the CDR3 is TGTGCCAGCTCATCGACAGTTAGGGTTCCCGATACGCAGTATTTT.

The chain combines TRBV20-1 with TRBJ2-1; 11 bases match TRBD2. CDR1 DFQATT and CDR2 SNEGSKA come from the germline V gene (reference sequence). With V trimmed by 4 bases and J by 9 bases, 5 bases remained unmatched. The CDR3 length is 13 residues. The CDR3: CSAISGGEVEQFF. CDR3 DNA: TGCAGTGCTATTAGCGGGGGGGAGGTTGAGCAGTTCTTC.

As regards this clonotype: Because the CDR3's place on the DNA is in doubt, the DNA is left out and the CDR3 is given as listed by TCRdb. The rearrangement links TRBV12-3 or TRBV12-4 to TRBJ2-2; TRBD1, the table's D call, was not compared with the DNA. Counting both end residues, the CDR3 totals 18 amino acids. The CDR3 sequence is CASSFGPGAGSHTGELFF.

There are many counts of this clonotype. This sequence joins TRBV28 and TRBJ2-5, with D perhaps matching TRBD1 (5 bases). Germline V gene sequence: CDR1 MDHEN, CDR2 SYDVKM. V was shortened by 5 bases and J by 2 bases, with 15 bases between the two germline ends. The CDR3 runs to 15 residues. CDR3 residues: CASSGPGLWQETQYF. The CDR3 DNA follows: TGTGCCAGCAGTGGTCCAGGGTTGTGGCAAGAGACCCAGTACTTC. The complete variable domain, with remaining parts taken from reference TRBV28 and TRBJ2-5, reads DVKVTQSSRYLVKRTGEKVFLECVQDMDHENMFWYRQDPGLGLRLIYFSYDVKMKEKGDIPEGYSVSREKKERFSLILESASTNQTSMYLCASSGPGLWQETQYFGPGTRLLVL.

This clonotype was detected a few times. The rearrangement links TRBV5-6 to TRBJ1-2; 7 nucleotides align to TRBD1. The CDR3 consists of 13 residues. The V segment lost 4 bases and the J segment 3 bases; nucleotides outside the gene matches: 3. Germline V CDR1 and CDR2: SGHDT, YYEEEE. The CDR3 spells CASSVGTDYGYTF. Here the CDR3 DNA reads TGTGCCAGCAGCGTCGGGACAGACTATGGCTACACCTTC.

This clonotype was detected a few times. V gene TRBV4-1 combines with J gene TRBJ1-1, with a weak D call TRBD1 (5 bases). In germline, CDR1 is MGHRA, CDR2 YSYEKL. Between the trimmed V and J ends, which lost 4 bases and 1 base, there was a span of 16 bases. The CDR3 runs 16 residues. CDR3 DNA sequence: TGCGCCAGCAGCCCTATATCCGGGACCGAGAACACTGAAGCTTTCTTT. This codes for CASSPISGTENTEAFF.

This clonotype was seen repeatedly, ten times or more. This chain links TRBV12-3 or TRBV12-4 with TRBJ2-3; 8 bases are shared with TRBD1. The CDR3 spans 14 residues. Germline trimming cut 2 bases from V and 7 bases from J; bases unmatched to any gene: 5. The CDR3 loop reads CASSLSQGENTQYF. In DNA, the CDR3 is TGTGCCAGCAGTTTATCACAGGGGGAAAATACGCAGTATTTT.

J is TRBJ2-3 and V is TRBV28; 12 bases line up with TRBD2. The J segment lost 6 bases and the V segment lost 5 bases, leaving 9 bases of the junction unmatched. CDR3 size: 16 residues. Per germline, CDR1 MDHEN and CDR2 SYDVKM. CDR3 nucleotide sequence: TGTGCCAGCAGTCCGAGACTAGCGGGAGTTAGGGATACGCAGTATTTT. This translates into CASSPRLAGVRDTQYF.

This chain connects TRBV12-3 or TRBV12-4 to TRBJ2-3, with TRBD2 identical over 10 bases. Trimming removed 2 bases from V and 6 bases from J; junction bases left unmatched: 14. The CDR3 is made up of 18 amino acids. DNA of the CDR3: TGTGCCAGCAGTTTACGAGGGGGACTAGCGCTTGGGACGGATACGCAGTATTTT. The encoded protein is CASSLRGGLALGTDTQYF.

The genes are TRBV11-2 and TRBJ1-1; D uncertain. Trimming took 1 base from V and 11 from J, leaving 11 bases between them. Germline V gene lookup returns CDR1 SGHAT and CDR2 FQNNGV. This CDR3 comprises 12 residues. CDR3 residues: CASSLAGSSAFF. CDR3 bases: TGTGCCAGCAGCTTAGCGGGTAGCAGCGCTTTCTTT.

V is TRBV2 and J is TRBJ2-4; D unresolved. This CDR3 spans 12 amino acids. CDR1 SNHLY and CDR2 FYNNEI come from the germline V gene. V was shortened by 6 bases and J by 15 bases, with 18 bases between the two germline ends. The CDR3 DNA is TGTGCCAGCAGCGGAAATACTAAGGTTTCGTACTTC. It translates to CASSGNTKVSYF.

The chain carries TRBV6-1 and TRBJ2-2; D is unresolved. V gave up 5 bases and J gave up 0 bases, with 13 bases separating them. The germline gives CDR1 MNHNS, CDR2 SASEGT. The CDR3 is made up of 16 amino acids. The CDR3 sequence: CASSRKSRSNTGELFF. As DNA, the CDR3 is TGTGCCAGCAGTCGAAAGAGCAGGTCGAACACCGGGGAGCTGTTTTTT.

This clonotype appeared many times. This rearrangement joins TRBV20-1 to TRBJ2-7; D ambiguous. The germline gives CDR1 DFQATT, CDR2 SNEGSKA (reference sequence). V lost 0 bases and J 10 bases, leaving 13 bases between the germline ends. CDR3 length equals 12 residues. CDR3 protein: CSARDRASSQYF. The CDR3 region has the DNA TGCAGTGCTAGAGATCGGGCTAGTAGTCAGTACTTC.

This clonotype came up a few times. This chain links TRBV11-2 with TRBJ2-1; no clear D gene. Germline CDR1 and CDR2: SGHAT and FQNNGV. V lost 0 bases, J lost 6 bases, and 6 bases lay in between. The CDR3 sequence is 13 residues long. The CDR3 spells CASSLDHANEQFF. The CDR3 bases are TGTGCCAGCAGCTTAGACCACGCCAATGAGCAGTTCTTC.

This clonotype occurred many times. Here the CDR3 DNA reads TGCGCCAGCAGCTTGGGATTTCGGGACTACGAGCAGTACTTC. Amino acid sequence: CASSLGFRDYEQYF. The chain employs TRBV5-1 and TRBJ2-7; D possibly corresponds to TRBD2 (5 bases). This CDR3 has 14 residues. From germline, CDR1 is SGHRS and CDR2 YFSETQ. V shed 0 bases and J shed 3 bases, with 10 bases lying between them.

The CDR3 spells CASSQESGGLGYTF. CDR3 DNA: TGCGCCAGCAGCCAAGAGTCAGGGGGCCTTGGCTACACCTTC. The chain couples TRBV4-3 to TRBJ1-2; 8 nucleotides line up with TRBD1. The CDR3 loop spans 14 amino acids. Trimming cost V 0 bases and J 7 bases; bases outside gene matches: 4. CDR1 is LGHNA and CDR2 is YSLEER in the germline V gene.

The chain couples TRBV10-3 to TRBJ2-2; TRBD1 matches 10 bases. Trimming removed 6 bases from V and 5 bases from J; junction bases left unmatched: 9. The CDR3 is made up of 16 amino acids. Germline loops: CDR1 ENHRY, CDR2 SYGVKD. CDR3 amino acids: CAISRSGTGATGELFF. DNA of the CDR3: TGTGCCATCAGCCGGAGCGGGACAGGGGCAACCGGGGAGCTGTTTTTT.

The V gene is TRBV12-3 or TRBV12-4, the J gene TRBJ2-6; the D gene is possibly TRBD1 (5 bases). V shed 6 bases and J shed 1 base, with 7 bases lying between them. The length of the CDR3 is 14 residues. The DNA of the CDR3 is TGTGCCAGCAGCCCAGGGTCTGGGGCCAACGTCCTGACTTTC. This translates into CASSPGSGANVLTF.

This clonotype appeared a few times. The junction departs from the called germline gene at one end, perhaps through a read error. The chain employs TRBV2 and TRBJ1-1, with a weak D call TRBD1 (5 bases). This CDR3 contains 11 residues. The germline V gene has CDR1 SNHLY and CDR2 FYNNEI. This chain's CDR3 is CASKGNSEAFF. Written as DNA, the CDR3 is TGTGCCAGCAAGGGGAACTCTGAAGCTTTCTTT.

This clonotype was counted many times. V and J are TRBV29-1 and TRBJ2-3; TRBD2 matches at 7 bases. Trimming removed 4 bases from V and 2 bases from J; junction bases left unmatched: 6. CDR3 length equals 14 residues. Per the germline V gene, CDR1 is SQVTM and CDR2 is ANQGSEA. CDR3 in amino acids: CSVGSGVPTDTQYF. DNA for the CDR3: TGCAGCGTTGGAAGCGGGGTCCCCACAGATACGCAGTATTTT.

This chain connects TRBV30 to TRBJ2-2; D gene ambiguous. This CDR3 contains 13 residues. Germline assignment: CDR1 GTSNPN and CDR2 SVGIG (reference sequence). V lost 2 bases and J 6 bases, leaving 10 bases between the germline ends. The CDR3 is CAWSWRIPGELFF. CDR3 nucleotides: TGTGCCTGGAGTTGGCGGATCCCCGGGGAGCTGTTTTTT.

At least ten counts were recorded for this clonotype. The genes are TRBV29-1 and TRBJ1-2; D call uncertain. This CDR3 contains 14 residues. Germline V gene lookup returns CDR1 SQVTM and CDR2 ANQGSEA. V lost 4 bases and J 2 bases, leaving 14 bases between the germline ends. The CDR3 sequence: CSVAEQIANYGYTF. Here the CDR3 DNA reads TGCAGCGTTGCTGAGCAGATAGCCAACTATGGCTACACCTTC.

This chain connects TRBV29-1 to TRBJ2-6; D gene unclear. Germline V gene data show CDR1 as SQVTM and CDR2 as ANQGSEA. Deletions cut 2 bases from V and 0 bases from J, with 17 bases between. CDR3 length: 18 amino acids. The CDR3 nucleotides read TGCAGCGTTGAAACCGGAGCGAGTTCGAGCTCTGGGGCCAACGTCCTGACTTTC. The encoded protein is CSVETGASSSSGANVLTF.

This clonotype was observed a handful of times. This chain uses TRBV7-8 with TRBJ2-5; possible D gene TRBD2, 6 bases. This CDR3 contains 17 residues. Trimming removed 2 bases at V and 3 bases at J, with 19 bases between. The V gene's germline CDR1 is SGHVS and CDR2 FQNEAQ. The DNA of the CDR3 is TGTGCCAGCAGCTTAATACACTTCGGTGGGGGGAAAGAGACCCAGTACTTC. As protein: CASSLIHFGGGKETQYF.

This chain's CDR3 is CASSLDRDDEQYF. DNA for the CDR3: TGTGCCAGCAGCTTAGACAGAGACGACGAGCAGTACTTC. The chain uses TRBV27 and TRBJ2-7; D may be TRBD1 (5 bases). The CDR3 runs to 13 residues. Germline CDR1 is MNHEY and CDR2 is SMNVEV (reference sequence). V lost 6 bases and J lost 5, with 14 bases in between.

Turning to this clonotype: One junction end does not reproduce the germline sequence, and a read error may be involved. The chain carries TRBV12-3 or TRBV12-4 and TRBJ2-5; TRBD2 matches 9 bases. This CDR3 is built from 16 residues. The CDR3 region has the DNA TGTGCCAGCAGTTTCAGGAGCGGGGGGATCCAAGAGACCCTGTACTTC. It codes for CASSFRSGGIQETLYF.

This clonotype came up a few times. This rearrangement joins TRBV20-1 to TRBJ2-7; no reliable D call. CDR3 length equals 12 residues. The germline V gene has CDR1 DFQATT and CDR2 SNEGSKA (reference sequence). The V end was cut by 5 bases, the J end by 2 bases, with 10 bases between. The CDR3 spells CSAEVRAYEQYF. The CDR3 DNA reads TGCAGTGCTGAGGTGCGTGCCTACGAGCAGTACTTC.

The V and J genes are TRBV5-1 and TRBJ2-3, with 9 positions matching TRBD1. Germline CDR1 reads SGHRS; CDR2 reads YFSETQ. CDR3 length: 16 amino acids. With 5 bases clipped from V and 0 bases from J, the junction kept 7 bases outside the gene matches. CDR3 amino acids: CASSWPGTGSTDTQYF. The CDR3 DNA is TGCGCCAGCAGTTGGCCCGGGACAGGGAGCACAGATACGCAGTATTTT.